A selection of T cell receptor beta chains follows, all from one sample in a study of blood T cell repertoires in COVID-19. Some clones are missing from TCRdb's copy, which holds only in-frame ones; the method was immunoSEQ multiplex PCR. The sample holds around 30,000 clones, approximately 95% seen once. The sample comprised peripheral blood. These receptors were obtained from a male donor with active COVID-19. CDR3s include the opening cysteine and the closing phenylalanine or tryptophan. D genes are given only for firm matches. Clone size, where shown, is once, few, many, or a class for clones that have expanded.

d_call,j_call,v_call,clone_size,cdr3_nt,cdr3_aa
NA,TRBJ2-7,TRBV7-2,NA,TGTGCCAGCAGCTTAGGAGGATACTCCTACGAGCAGTACTTC,CASSLGGYSYEQYF
TRBD1,TRBJ1-2,TRBV9,NA,TGTGCCAGCAGCCCCTCTGGGACAGGGACTAGCTATGGCTACACCTTC,CASSPSGTGTSYGYTF
TRBD1,TRBJ2-5,TRBV18,NA,TGTGCCAGCTCACCCAATAAGGGACAGGGAGAGACCCAGTACTTC,CASSPNKGQGETQYF
NA,TRBJ1-1,TRBV7-2,NA,TGTGCCAGCAGCTTAGCGCCAGGGGCGAACACTGAAGCTTTCTTT,CASSLAPGANTEAFF
TRBD1,TRBJ1-2,TRBV5-4,NA,TGTGCCAGCAGCTCGGGGACAGGGGGTTCGGGTGGCTACACCTTC,CASSSGTGGSGGYTF
TRBD1,TRBJ1-2,TRBV19,NA,TGTGCCAGTAGCGTTAGGACAGGGCGCTTCAATGGCTACACCTTC,CASSVRTGRFNGYTF
NA,TRBJ1-2,TRBV5-1,NA,TGCGCCAGCAGCCCTACAGGACCGACTAACTATGGCTACACCTTC,CASSPTGPTNYGYTF
TRBD1,TRBJ1-1,TRBV18,NA,TGTGCCAGCTCCCCCCCCGGGACAGCAAACACTGAAGCTTTCTTT,CASSPPGTANTEAFF
NA,TRBJ2-5,TRBV6-2/TRBV6-3,NA,TGTGCCAGCAGCCCATGGACAGCGGAGACCCAGTACTTC,CASSPWTAETQYF
NA,TRBJ1-1,TRBV6-5,NA,TGTGCCAGCAGAACATATTACAGGGCGGAAGCTTTCTTT,CASRTYYRAEAFF
NA,TRBJ1-1,TRBV30,NA,TGTGCCTGGAGTCGTAGGGGCTGGAACACTGAAGCTTTCTTT,CAWSRRGWNTEAFF
NA,TRBJ2-3,TRBV5-4,NA,TGTGCCAGCAGCTTAGCGGGCACCGACACAGATACGCAGTATTTT,CASSLAGTDTDTQYF
NA,TRBJ2-3,TRBV18,NA,TGTGCCAGCTCACCATTCCAGAAATCCACAGATACGCAGTATTTT,CASSPFQKSTDTQYF
TRBD1,TRBJ1-2,TRBV4-1,NA,TGCGCCAGCAGCCTGACAGGGGGCTATGGCTACACCTTC,CASSLTGGYGYTF
NA,TRBJ1-5,TRBV9,NA,TGTGCCAGCAGCGTCCATGCCGGGGGCAATCAGCCCCAGCATTTT,CASSVHAGGNQPQHF
NA,TRBJ1-5,TRBV19,NA,TGTGCCAGTATGGAAGACCAATCGAGGCAGCCCCAGCATTTT,CASMEDQSRQPQHF
NA,TRBJ1-2,TRBV3-1/TRBV3-2,NA,TGTGCCAGCAGCCAAGCAGGGATTCAACATGGCTACACCTTC,CASSQAGIQHGYTF
TRBD1,TRBJ1-4,TRBV3-1/TRBV3-2,NA,TGTGCCAGCAGCCGTCGGACAGGGGATGAAAAACTGTTTTTT,CASSRRTGDEKLFF
NA,TRBJ1-1,TRBV9,NA,TGTGCCAGCAGCGCGAGGGATTTCACTGAAGCTTTCTTT,CASSARDFTEAFF
NA,TRBJ2-7,TRBV11-3,NA,TGTGCCAGCAGCTTAAACCGGGGAACCCATTACGAGCAGTACTTC,CASSLNRGTHYEQYF
NA,TRBJ2-2,TRBV5-1,once,TGCGCCAGTAAGGACAGAACTCTTAACACCGGGGAGCTGTTTTTT,CASKDRTLNTGELFF
TRBD1,TRBJ1-5,TRBV7-2,NA,TGTGCCAGCAGGGGACAGGGGGAAGGACAGCCCCAGCATTTT,CASRGQGEGQPQHF
TRBD1,TRBJ2-2,TRBV7-3,NA,TGTGCCAGCAGCACTCGCGCCGGGTCAGGGGGCAAGCTGTTTTTT,CASSTRAGSGGKLFF
TRBD2,TRBJ2-1,TRBV2,NA,TGTGCCAGCAGGGTAGCGGGGGTTTACAATGAGCAGTTCTTC,CASRVAGVYNEQFF
NA,TRBJ1-5,TRBV5-4,NA,TGTGCCAGCAGCTTGGATGGGGGGAAGGGAGGACAGCCCCAGCATTTT,CASSLDGGKGGQPQHF
NA,TRBJ1-3,TRBV19,NA,TGTGCCAGTAGTCAGGGGCATTCTGGAAACACCATATATTTT,CASSQGHSGNTIYF
NA,TRBJ1-2,TRBV27,NA,TGTGCCAGCGCGGGGGTTAACTATGGCTACACCTTC,CASAGVNYGYTF
NA,TRBJ2-7,TRBV5-6,NA,TGTGCCAGCAGCTTGCGAGGGCTTACCTACGAGCAGTACTTC,CASSLRGLTYEQYF
TRBD1,TRBJ1-2,TRBV30,NA,TGTGCCTGGGGCGGCCGGGGACAGCGATTCTATGGCTACACCTTC,CAWGGRGQRFYGYTF